This entry lists 16 T cell receptor beta chains sequenced from one sample in a study of tumor-infiltrating lymphocytes in primary liver carcinoma. Co-extraction of both nucleic acids (RNA and DNA) used about 18-31 mg of unsorted bulk tissue. Reverse transcription of roughly 0.45 ug total RNA with a constant-region primer produced TCR beta cDNA. Slightly modified ARM-PCR with three nested multiplex PCR rounds yielded TCR beta libraries. The first two PCR rounds, around 10 cycles each, used TRBV1-TRBV30 forward primers and a C-beta reverse primer. TCRdb re-called the multiplex PCR reads with MiXCR, one entry per CDR3 protein. The sample carries 50,000 or so distinct CDR3 sequences, over 65% recorded once. The sequenced sample consisted of liver tumor tissue from sampling region 5. Specified subset: tumor region T5, tumor centre. These receptors all stem from a man aged 35 to 55 with primary liver carcinoma and hepatitis B virus infection.

Comments on this clonotype: In this CDR3 the conserved last residue, phenylalanine or tryptophan, is missing, so a read error is likely. The rearrangement uses TRBV6-2 or TRBV6-3 and TRBJ1-1; D uncertain. CDR3 length: 11 amino acids. Per germline, CDR1 MNHEY and CDR2 SVGEGT. CDR3 sequence reads: CASSSAEPAFL. As DNA, the CDR3 is TGTGCTAGCAGTTCGGCAGAGCCGGCTTTCCTT.

This clonotype was recorded a few times. The chain recombines TRBV20-1 with TRBJ2-5, with D tentatively TRBD1 or TRBD2 (5 bases each). This CDR3 region has 13 residues. The germline CDR1 and CDR2 sequences are DFQATT and SNEGSKA (reference sequence). The V end lost 3 bases, the J end lost 2 bases, and 10 bases lay between the germline ends. The CDR3 loop reads CSARGPNQETQYF. The CDR3 nucleotides read TGCAGTGCTAGGGGACCGAATCAAGAGACCCAGTACTTC.

V is TRBV10-2 and J is TRBJ2-3; 9 bases fit TRBD2. The CDR3 has 17 amino acids. The V gene's germline CDR1 is WSHSY and CDR2 SAAADI. The V segment lost 5 bases and the J segment 0 bases; nucleotides outside the gene matches: 9. This chain's CDR3 is CASSKLGGLASTDTQYF. For the CDR3, the DNA is TGCGCCAGCAGTAAGTTAGGGGGACTAGCTAGCACAGATACGCAGTATTTT.

This clonotype was counted many times. The chain links TRBV11-2 to TRBJ1-5; D is unresolved. The CDR3 runs to 14 residues. V gave up 4 bases and J gave up 4 bases, with 11 bases separating them. Germline V gives CDR1 SGHAT, CDR2 FQNNGV. The DNA of the CDR3 is TGTGCCAGCAGCTCCCAGGACCCTAATCAGCCCCAGCATTTT. This translates into CASSSQDPNQPQHF.

As concerns this clonotype: Germline and junction disagree at one end, which may indicate a read error. The chain joins TRBV4-2 to TRBJ2-7; D unresolved. CDR1 and CDR2 from the germline V gene are LGHNA and YNFKEQ. This CDR3 comprises 12 residues. The CDR3 region is CASSQDAHEKYF. DNA of the CDR3: TGTGCCAGCAGTCAAGATGCCCACGAGAAGTACTTC.

This clonotype showed up many times. This chain uses TRBV5-1 with TRBJ1-4; D call uncertain. The germline V gene has CDR1 SGHRS and CDR2 YFSETQ. Deletions cut 0 bases from V and 5 bases from J, with 11 bases between. This CDR3 spans 15 amino acids. The CDR3 DNA reads TGCGCCAGCAGCTTGGATGGCCGACCGAATGAAAAACTGTTTTTT. This encodes CASSLDGRPNEKLFF.

The J gene is TRBJ1-4, the V gene TRBV24-1; no clear D gene. The CDR3 totals 13 residues. The germline CDR1 and CDR2 sequences are KGHDR and SFDVKD. V was shortened by 7 bases and J by 5 bases, with 10 bases between the two germline ends. This chain's CDR3 is CATRSTSNEKLFF. CDR3 bases: TGTGCCACCAGATCTACTTCCAATGAAAAACTGTTTTTT.

In its sample, this clonotype was seen many times. The chain carries TRBV29-1 and TRBJ2-2; TRBD2 matches 13 bases. CDR1 is SQVTM and CDR2 is ANQGSEA in the germline V gene. Unmatched junction bases numbered 4, after V lost 1 base and J lost 5 bases. The length of the CDR3 is 16 residues. The DNA of the CDR3 is TGCAGCGTTGAAGCCGGGACTAGCGGGATAACCGGGGAGCTGTTTTTT. Translation: CSVEAGTSGITGELFF.

In the case of this clonotype: An end of the junction differs from the germline gene, which may be a read error. The rearrangement joins TRBV28 to TRBJ2-7; D is uncertain. This CDR3 has 13 residues. The germline gives CDR1 MDHEN, CDR2 SYDVKM. The CDR3: CATSLRPGCEQYF. CDR3 nucleotide sequence: TGTGCCACCAGTTTAAGACCAGGCTGCGAGCAGTACTTC.

V usage is TRBV4-1 and J usage is TRBJ2-3; D is unclear. Germline CDR1 is MGHRA and CDR2 is YSYEKL. The CDR3 loop spans 12 amino acids. The CDR3 coding sequence is TGCACCACCAGCCAAAACTCGGATACGCAGTATTTT. It encodes CTTSQNSDTQYF.

A single count supports this clonotype. At one boundary the junction diverges from the germline segment, which might be a read error. The genes are TRBV4-1 and TRBJ2-5; maybe TRBD2 (6 bases). Germline assignment: CDR1 MGHRA and CDR2 YSYEKL. This CDR3 is built from 16 residues. The CDR3 sequence: CARSQNPGPAGETQYF. For the CDR3, the DNA is TGCGCCAGGAGCCAAAATCCAGGACCAGCGGGAGAGACCCAGTACTTC.

A note on this clonotype: A read error may produce the germline difference seen at one junction end. This sequence joins TRBV29-1 and TRBJ1-1; D is possibly TRBD1 (5 bases). Germline V CDR1 and CDR2: SQVTM, ANQGSEA. CDR3 length: 13 amino acids. The CDR3 reads CSVIIQVNTEAFF. The CDR3 region has the DNA TGCAGCGTTATTATACAGGTGAACACAGAAGCTTTCTTT.

Concerning this clonotype itself: Without the conserved terminal phenylalanine or tryptophan, this CDR3 likely stems from a read error. The chain carries TRBV11-1 and TRBJ2-7; 7 bases are a match to TRBD1. There are 13 residues in the CDR3. CDR1 and CDR2 from the germline V gene are SGHAT and FQDESV (reference sequence). V lost 11 bases, J lost 1 base, and 8 bases stayed unmatched. The CDR3 region has the DNA TGTGCCTTCAGGGGGAAGCGATCCTACGAGCAGTACATC. Protein sequence: CAFRGKRSYEQYI.

This clonotype came up many times. This rearrangement joins TRBV29-1 to TRBJ2-5; D unresolved. From germline, CDR1 is SQVTM and CDR2 ANQGSEA. V dropped 4 bases and J dropped 4 bases, with 19 bases sitting between them. This CDR3 has 15 amino acids. The CDR3 region has the DNA TGCAGCGTTGCCCCTCTTGTGGGAACGGGAGAGACCCAGTACTTC. Its translation: CSVAPLVGTGETQYF.

This clonotype was detected only once. The junction does not match germline at one end; this may be a read error. The chain couples TRBV11-2 to TRBJ1-5, with D possibly TRBD1 on 6 matching bases. TRBJ2-3 matches the DNA end more closely, so the J call is doubtful. The length of the CDR3 is 17 residues. The germline V gene encodes CDR1 SGHAT and CDR2 FQNNGV. CDR3 sequence: CASSLVRVTGSNQPQYF. The CDR3 coding sequence is TGTGCCAGTAGCTTAGTACGGGTAACAGGGAGCAATCAGCCCCAGTATTTT.

This clonotype was recorded once. One junction end disagrees with the germline gene, perhaps due to a read error. The chain carries TRBV29-1 and TRBJ2-2; no firm D call. The CDR3 is 11 residues long. The germline CDR1 and CDR2 sequences are SQVTM and ANQGSEA. CDR3 in amino acids: CSVGFTGELFF. DNA for the CDR3: TGCAGTGTTGGATTCACCGGGGAGCTGTTTTTT.